A single sample gave rise to the 28 T cell receptor beta chains below, sequenced in a study of blood T cells in healthy people across ages (dated by TCRdb to the mid-2010s). The library was made by 5' RACE. The listed sequencing device is Illumina HiSeq 2500. The second PCR ran for about 6 to 12 cycles and used a J-beta primer mix along with a sample-barcoded 5' primer. TCRdb reran the public reads through fastp at Q25 and MiXCR, keeping productive beta chains. Every distinct CDR3 protein forms one entry, paired with its most common genes and DNA. In all, the sample holds over 600,000 distinct CDR3 sequences, and about 61% of those were seen once. Around 24% of the sample is held by the ten biggest clonotypes. Material: blood. All receptors derive from a man aged 40-49 years in good health.

The chain couples TRBV28 to TRBJ2-7; possible D gene TRBD2, 5 bases. The CDR3 is 14 residues long. The V gene's germline CDR1 is MDHEN and CDR2 SYDVKM. V lost 3 bases, J lost 3 bases, and 12 bases lay in between. CDR3 region: CASSFPPGIYEQYF. The DNA of the CDR3 is TGTGCCAGCAGTTTCCCCCCGGGGATCTACGAGCAGTACTTC.

This chain connects TRBV2 to TRBJ2-3; 8 bases line up with TRBD2. J lost 8 bases, V lost 7 bases, and 11 bases had no gene match. This CDR3 has 14 amino acids. Germline V lookup: CDR1 SNHLY, CDR2 FYNNEI. The chain's CDR3 is CASKEREGQVTQYF. The CDR3 nucleotides are TGTGCCAGCAAGGAACGGGAGGGCCAGGTTACGCAGTATTTT.

The table lists this clonotype with many counts. The chain carries TRBV20-1 and TRBJ1-4, with a weak D call TRBD1 (5 bases). The CDR3 is made up of 15 amino acids. V was shortened by 4 bases and J by 4 bases, with 16 bases between the two germline ends. The germline CDR1 and CDR2 sequences are DFQATT and SNEGSKA (reference sequence). The CDR3 nucleotides read TGCAGTGCTACTGACCCGGGACGGAGTAATGAAAAACTGTTTTTT. Protein: CSATDPGRSNEKLFF.

The CDR3 bases are TGTGCCACGGGACAGGGGGGCTACGAGCAGTACTTC. Translating it yields CATGQGGYEQYF. The genes are TRBV2 and TRBJ2-7, with 11 positions matching TRBD1. Losses at the gene ends were 10 bases for V and 3 bases for J; bases not matched to a gene: 2. Per the germline V gene, CDR1 is SNHLY and CDR2 is FYNNEI. The CDR3 spans 12 residues.

The J gene is TRBJ1-2, the V gene TRBV2; D uncertain. The V gene's germline CDR1 is SNHLY and CDR2 FYNNEI. Trimming stripped 8 bases from V and 4 bases from J, with 8 bases between. The CDR3 is 11 amino acids. CDR3 protein: CASEAVYGYTF. The CDR3 DNA is TGTGCCAGCGAGGCAGTCTATGGCTACACCTTC.

V and J are TRBV7-8 and TRBJ2-1; 10 bases map to TRBD2. The CDR3 totals 15 residues. Trimming at V came to 3 bases and at J to 7 bases, leaving 6 bases not matched to a gene. The germline gives CDR1 SGHVS, CDR2 FQNEAQ. The CDR3 nucleotides read TGTGCCAGCAGCTTTAGCGGGAGGATCGAGAATGAGCAGTTCTTC. Translated: CASSFSGRIENEQFF.

This clonotype has only one observation. The CDR3 sequence is CASAGTGNTGELFF. CDR3 coding DNA: TGTGCCTCTGCCGGGACAGGGAACACCGGGGAGCTGTTTTTT. The chain has TRBV24-1 and TRBJ2-2, with 8 nucleotides matching TRBD1. In germline, CDR1 is KGHDR, CDR2 SFDVKD. After removal of 12 bases from V and 1 base from J, the junction contained 6 bases not matched to a gene. This CDR3 is built from 14 residues.

This chain uses TRBV6-1 with TRBJ2-7; 9 nucleotides align to TRBD1. After removal of 4 bases from V and 2 bases from J, the junction contained 6 bases not matched to a gene. Germline CDR1 MNHNS, CDR2 SASEGT. This CDR3 is 15 amino acids long. The CDR3 nucleotides read TGTGCCAGCAGTGTGCTGGGGACAGGGACCTACGAGCAGTACTTC. Translated: CASSVLGTGTYEQYF.

This clonotype was counted many times. The chain is built from TRBV6-2 or TRBV6-3 and TRBJ2-5; 7 bases are a match to TRBD1. Germline loops: CDR1 MNHEY, CDR2 SVGEGT. The V segment lost 6 bases and the J segment 5 bases; nucleotides outside the gene matches: 6. This CDR3 contains 13 residues. The CDR3 loop reads CASRPDREETQYF. CDR3 DNA: TGTGCCAGCAGACCTGACAGGGAGGAGACCCAGTACTTC.

This clonotype was detected a few times. The gene calls are TRBV20-1 and TRBJ1-2; 7 nucleotides align to TRBD1. The germline gives CDR1 DFQATT, CDR2 SNEGSKA (reference sequence). V was clipped by 6 bases and J by 4 bases; unmatched bases: 8. The CDR3 has 13 residues. The CDR3 is CSAQTGLGYGYTF. The DNA of the CDR3 is TGCAGTGCACAGACAGGGCTAGGCTATGGCTACACCTTC.

This clonotype has only a few counts. This chain connects TRBV20-1 to TRBJ2-3; 14 nucleotides agree with TRBD2. This CDR3 region has 17 residues. V dropped 2 bases and J dropped 5; count of bases not matched to a gene: 9. CDR1 and CDR2 (germline): DFQATT, SNEGSKA (reference sequence). The CDR3 DNA reads TGCAGTGCTAGAATGGGACTAGCGGGAGTGAGAGGAGATACGCAGTATTTT. It is translated as CSARMGLAGVRGDTQYF.

This clonotype was counted ten times or more. The V call is TRBV29-1, the J call TRBJ2-5; 9 positions match TRBD1. The CDR3 has 18 amino acids. Trimming cost V 0 bases and J 0 bases; bases outside gene matches: 11. In germline, CDR1 is SQVTM, CDR2 ANQGSEA. CDR3: CSVEDRTDRDRDQETQYF. The CDR3 DNA follows: TGCAGCGTTGAAGATCGGACTGACCGGGACAGGGACCAAGAGACCCAGTACTTC.

This chain joins TRBV7-9 and TRBJ2-1; 7 nucleotides align to TRBD1. Germline loops: CDR1 SEHNR, CDR2 FQNEAQ (reference sequence). With 6 bases clipped from V and 6 bases from J, the junction kept 14 bases outside the gene matches. The CDR3 is 16 amino acids. CDR3 sequence reads: CASSLRQGQNFNEQFF. CDR3 nucleotide sequence: TGTGCCAGCAGTCTCAGGCAGGGACAGAACTTCAATGAGCAGTTCTTC.

Note on this clonotype: The junction departs from germline at one end; a sequencing error may be responsible. The V call is TRBV11-3, the J call TRBJ2-5, with D perhaps TRBD1 or TRBD2 (5 bases each). Per germline, CDR1 SGHNT and CDR2 YENEEA. The CDR3 extends over 12 amino acids. The CDR3 sequence: CASSSNQGTQYF. CDR3 DNA sequence: TGTGCCAGCAGCTCAAACCAAGGGACCCAGTACTTT.

This clonotype was detected once. V gene TRBV28 combines with J gene TRBJ1-1; D may be TRBD1 (5 bases). V gave up 7 bases and J gave up 12 bases, with 21 bases separating them. CDR1 and CDR2 (germline): MDHEN, SYDVKM. CDR3 length equals 13 residues. CDR3 sequence reads: CASTIGGSRGSFF. DNA of the CDR3: TGTGCCAGCACCATTGGCGGCTCCCGGGGGTCTTTCTTT.

The chain couples TRBV20-1 to TRBJ2-1, with 8 positions matching TRBD2. With V trimmed by 2 bases and J by 1 base, 4 bases remained unmatched. CDR1 is DFQATT and CDR2 is SNEGSKA in the germline V gene (reference sequence). CDR3 length equals 15 residues. The CDR3 loop reads CSARSTGGSYNEQFF. As DNA, the CDR3 is TGCAGTGCTAGATCTACGGGGGGGTCCTACAATGAGCAGTTCTTC.

CDR3 residues: CASSPPGYGELFF. As DNA, the CDR3 is TGTGCCAGCAGCCCCCCGGGCTACGGGGAGCTGTTTTTT. The rearrangement uses TRBV7-2 and TRBJ2-2; D is unclear. The length of the CDR3 is 13 residues. Germline CDR1 SGHTA, CDR2 FQGNSA. V dropped 5 bases and J dropped 7 bases, with 11 bases sitting between them.

This clonotype was detected a few times. The chain couples TRBV29-1 to TRBJ2-1; TRBD2 agrees at 10 bases. CDR3 size: 12 residues. Germline loops: CDR1 SQVTM, CDR2 ANQGSEA. The V and J ends lost 6 bases and 9 bases, in that order; junction bases with no gene match: 5. CDR3 in DNA: TGCAGCGTAAAGCGGGAGGGCCTTGAGCAGTTCTTC. Its protein product is CSVKREGLEQFF.

The rearrangement joins TRBV5-1 to TRBJ1-1; 10 nucleotides agree with TRBD1. CDR3 length: 15 residues. Trimming removed 4 bases from V and 7 bases from J; junction bases left unmatched: 10. Germline V gives CDR1 SGHRS, CDR2 YFSETQ. CDR3 sequence reads: CASSLTPGQGSEAFF. For the CDR3, the DNA is TGCGCCAGCAGCCTCACCCCGGGACAGGGGAGTGAAGCTTTCTTT.

The chain carries TRBV4-3 and TRBJ1-2; tentative D call: TRBD1 (5 bases). Germline CDR1 is LGHNA and CDR2 is YSLEER. Trimming shortened V by 2 bases and J by 5 bases, and 15 bases separated the two germline ends. The CDR3 length is 15 residues. The chain's CDR3 is CASSQLAFGGYGYTF. Here the CDR3 DNA reads TGCGCCAGCAGCCAACTAGCTTTCGGGGGATATGGCTACACCTTC.

This clonotype was seen more than once but under ten times. The J gene is TRBJ2-7, the V gene TRBV6-5; D is perhaps TRBD2 (5 bases). Germline V gene data show CDR1 as MNHEY and CDR2 as SVGAGI. Deletions cut 6 bases from V and 0 bases from J, with 9 bases between. The CDR3 extends over 13 amino acids. CDR3 sequence reads: CASSGVSSYEQYF. Here the CDR3 DNA reads TGTGCCAGCAGCGGGGTGAGCTCCTACGAGCAGTACTTC.

On this clonotype itself: The junction departs from germline at one end; a sequencing error may be responsible. The chain has TRBV10-3 and TRBJ2-5; D possibly matches TRBD1 or TRBD2 (5 bases each). CDR1 and CDR2 from the germline V gene are ENHRY and SYGVKD. This CDR3 spans 13 amino acids. DNA for the CDR3: TGCACCATCAGTGACGCCTGGGGGGAGACCCAGTACTTC. This codes for CTISDAWGETQYF.

The chain has TRBV12-3 or TRBV12-4 and TRBJ2-3; 7 bases are shared with TRBD2. V dropped 6 bases and J dropped 5; count of bases not matched to a gene: 5. This CDR3 has 13 residues. The CDR3 coding sequence is TGTGCCAGCAGGCGCCCGGGAGGAGATACGCAGTATTTT. This codes for CASRRPGGDTQYF.

This clonotype was counted a few times. The J gene is TRBJ2-1, the V gene TRBV18; possibly TRBD2 for D (6 bases). V lost 3 bases and J 1 base, leaving 10 bases between the germline ends. The germline CDR1 and CDR2 sequences are KGHSH and LQKENI. CDR3 size: 15 residues. CDR3 residues: CASSPRGASYNEQFF. CDR3 coding DNA: TGTGCCAGCTCACCTCGCGGGGCATCCTACAATGAGCAGTTCTTC.

The chain recombines TRBV16 with TRBJ1-5; D remains unclear. Trimming stripped 4 bases from V and 6 bases from J, with 10 bases between. The CDR3 runs to 13 residues. Germline CDR1 reads KGHSY; CDR2 reads FQNENV. The CDR3 DNA reads as TGTGCCAGCAGCCCCCTCGTAAGTCAGCCCCAGCATTTT. This gives the protein CASSPLVSQPQHF.

The chain joins TRBV9 to TRBJ2-1; TRBD2 agrees at 11 bases. Germline-derived CDR1 and CDR2 are SGDLS and YYNGEE. Trimming took 2 bases from V and 6 from J; bases not matched to a gene: 10. The CDR3 spans 17 residues. The CDR3 DNA reads TGTGCCAGCAGCGTTCTCCCCGGGACTAGCGGAACCAATGAGCAGTTCTTC. As protein: CASSVLPGTSGTNEQFF.

The chain employs TRBV12-3 or TRBV12-4 and TRBJ2-5; TRBD1 aligns across 7 bases. The end of the DNA aligns better with TRBJ2-4, so the J call may be wrong. The CDR3 is 16 residues long. The CDR3 spells CASSWAGGSAKNIQYF. For the CDR3, the DNA is TGTGCCAGCAGTTGGGCAGGGGGTAGCGCCAAAAACATTCAGTACTTC.

The chain is built from TRBV29-1 and TRBJ1-1; tentatively, D is TRBD1 (6 bases). The germline V gene encodes CDR1 SQVTM and CDR2 ANQGSEA. Trimming removed 2 bases at V and 4 bases at J, with 11 bases between. CDR3 size: 13 residues. The chain's CDR3 is CSVELGGATEAFF. The DNA for the CDR3 is TGCAGCGTTGAACTAGGGGGAGCCACTGAAGCTTTCTTT.